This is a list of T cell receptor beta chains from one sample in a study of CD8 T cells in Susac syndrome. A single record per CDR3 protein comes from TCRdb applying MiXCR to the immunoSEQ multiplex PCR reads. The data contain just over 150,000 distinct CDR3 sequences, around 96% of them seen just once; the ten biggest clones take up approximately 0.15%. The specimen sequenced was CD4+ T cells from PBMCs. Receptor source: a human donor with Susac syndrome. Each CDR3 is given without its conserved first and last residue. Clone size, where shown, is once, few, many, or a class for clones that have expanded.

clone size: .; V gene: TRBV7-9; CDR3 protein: ASRAGLAGNEQF
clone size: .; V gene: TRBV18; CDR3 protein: AWTGGNEQY
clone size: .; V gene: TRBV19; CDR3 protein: ASSAGTGWYEQY
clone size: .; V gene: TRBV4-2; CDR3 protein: ASSPSGGDTDTQY
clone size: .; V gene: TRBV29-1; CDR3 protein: SVTGGGRLEQF
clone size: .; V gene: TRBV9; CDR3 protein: ASSVGHLGSSYEQY
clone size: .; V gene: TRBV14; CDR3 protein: ASSQGAIANTGELF
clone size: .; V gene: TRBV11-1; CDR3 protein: ASSPMASGAGDTQY
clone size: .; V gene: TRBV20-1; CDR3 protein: SARDRTLAGANNEQF
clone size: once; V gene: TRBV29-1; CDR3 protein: SVTTGIAYEQY
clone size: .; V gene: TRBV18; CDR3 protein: ASSPATEANYGYT
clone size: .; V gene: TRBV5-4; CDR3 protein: ASSSDRGVSQPQH
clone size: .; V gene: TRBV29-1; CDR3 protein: SVAENGNYGYT
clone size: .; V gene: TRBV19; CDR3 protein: ASSPDRGDNQPQH
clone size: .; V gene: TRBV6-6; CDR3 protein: ATRDTVDEQF
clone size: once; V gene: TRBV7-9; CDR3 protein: ASSPGTGVTGANVLT
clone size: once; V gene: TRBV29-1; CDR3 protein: SVDGDSEQY
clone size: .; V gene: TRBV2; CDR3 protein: ASSVENYGYT
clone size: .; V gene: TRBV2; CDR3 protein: ASQSGSDREAF
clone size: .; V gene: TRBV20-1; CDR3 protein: SARKSGEETQY
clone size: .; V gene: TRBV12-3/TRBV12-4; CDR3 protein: ASSAVRVDTEAF
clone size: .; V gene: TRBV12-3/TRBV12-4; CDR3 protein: ASSFRDRGTGELF
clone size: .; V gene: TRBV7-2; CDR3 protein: ASRHRLAGGADTQY
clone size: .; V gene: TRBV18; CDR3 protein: ASSPDSPNEKLF
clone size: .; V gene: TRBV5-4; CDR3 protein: ASSSGPGQGKSPLH
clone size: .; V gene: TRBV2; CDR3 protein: ATGGGGGKTQY
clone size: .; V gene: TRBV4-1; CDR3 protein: ASSHWGLNNEQF
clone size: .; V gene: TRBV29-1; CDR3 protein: SVQEPNSPLH
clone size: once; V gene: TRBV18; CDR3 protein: ASSPVLSNTGELF
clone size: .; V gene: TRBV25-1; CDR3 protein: ASSREGPGSEAF
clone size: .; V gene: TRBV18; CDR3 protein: ASSPREAYEQY
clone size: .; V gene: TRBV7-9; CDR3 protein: ASSHFAGGENIQY
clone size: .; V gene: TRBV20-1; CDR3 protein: SATSRLHSYNEQF
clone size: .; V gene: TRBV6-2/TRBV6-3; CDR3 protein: ASSYPGEGDQPQH
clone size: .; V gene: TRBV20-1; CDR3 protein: SATDLARGSYNEQF
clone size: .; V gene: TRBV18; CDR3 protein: ASSPLGTGGGEQY
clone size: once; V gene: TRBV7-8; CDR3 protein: ASSLGDWANYGYT
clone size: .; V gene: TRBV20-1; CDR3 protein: SARARGGADTQY
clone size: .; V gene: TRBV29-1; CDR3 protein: SAGLGDNEQF
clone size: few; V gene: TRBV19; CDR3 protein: ASSIRGTSTDTQY
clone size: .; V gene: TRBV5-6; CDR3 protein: ASSYQGTDGYT
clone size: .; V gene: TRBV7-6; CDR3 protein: ASSSWTRNNEQF
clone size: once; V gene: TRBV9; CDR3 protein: ASSTGNGAQYEQY
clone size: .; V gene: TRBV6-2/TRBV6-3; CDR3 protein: ASIRSGRGQAYEQY
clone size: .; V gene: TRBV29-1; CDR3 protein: SVQGGGNEQF